Here is one T cell receptor (beta chain) with its context. This specimen belongs to a study of control samples from healthy donors and cancer patients. The repertoire was sequenced with immunoSEQ multiplex PCR; TCRdb's copy has only in-frame clones and lacks some. The sample holds under 150,000 clones, roughly nine tenths seen once. V lost 0 bases to trimming and J lost 0 bases, with 9 bases between them. Germline CDR1 is LGHNA and CDR2 is YNFKEQ. CDR3 length equals 17 residues. Specimen: blood. This receptor was identified in a woman aged 25 to 39 in good health. The J gene is TRBJ2-6, the V gene TRBV4-2; D remains unclear. CDR3 protein: CASSQDPIRSGANVLTF. The DNA of the CDR3 is TGTGCCAGCAGCCAAGATCCCATCCGCTCTGGGGCCAACGTCCTGACTTTC.